The rows below give T cell receptor beta chains drawn from one sample of a study of naive and memory T cell subsets. MiXCR was run by TCRdb on the UMI-ligation and nested PCR reads, yielding one entry per CDR3 protein. The data hold about 85,000 distinct CDR3 sequences, with over 10% observed a single time. The specimen was central memory CD4+ T cells from blood. Every receptor here comes from a human donor in good health. CDR3s include the opening cysteine and the closing phenylalanine or tryptophan. A D gene is named only where the DNA matches it firmly. Some rows mark clone size as missing; the rest say once, few, many or name a class of expanded clone.

size: few
D: NA
V: TRBV29-1
J: TRBJ1-2
DNA: TGCACCTCGACGGGGGGGGGCTATGGCTACACCTTC
CDR3: CTSTGGGYGYTF

size: few
D: TRBD1
V: TRBV5-6
J: TRBJ1-5
DNA: TGTGCCAGCAGCCGGGGACAGGGAGGCGGTCAGCCCCAGCATTTT
CDR3: CASSRGQGGGQPQHF

size: many
D: NA
V: TRBV20-1
J: TRBJ2-7
DNA: TGCAGTGCGGGCCCGGGAAGCGCCTCCTACGAGCAGTACTTC
CDR3: CSAGPGSASYEQYF

size: NA
D: NA
V: TRBV20-1
J: TRBJ1-5
DNA: TGCAGTGCTAGACAGGACCAATATCAGCCCCAGCATTTT
CDR3: CSARQDQYQPQHF

size: NA
D: TRBD2
V: TRBV15
J: TRBJ2-1
DNA: TGTGCCACCAGCAGACAACCGGGACTAGCGGGTAGGAGCTCCTACAATGAGCAGTTCTTC
CDR3: CATSRQPGLAGRSSYNEQFF

size: NA
D: NA
V: TRBV29-1
J: TRBJ1-2
DNA: TGCAGCGCCCTGCCAACCGCTGGAGCGAGCTATGGCTACACCTTC
CDR3: CSALPTAGASYGYTF

size: NA
D: NA
V: TRBV6-6
J: TRBJ2-5
DNA: TGTGCCAGCAGCCAAAGACAGTACTCCCAAGAGACCCAGTACTTC
CDR3: CASSQRQYSQETQYF

size: few
D: NA
V: TRBV7-2
J: TRBJ2-5
DNA: TGTGCCAGCAGCTTAGGTCGTGGCGGTGGCTTCCAAGAGACCCAGTACTTC
CDR3: CASSLGRGGGFQETQYF

size: few
D: NA
V: TRBV7-2
J: TRBJ2-3
DNA: TGTGCCAGCAGCTTAGAGTTAGTGAGTCTAGGCACAGATACGCAGTATTTT
CDR3: CASSLELVSLGTDTQYF

size: NA
D: NA
V: TRBV3-1
J: TRBJ2-7
DNA: TGTGCCAGCAGCCAACGGGACGCCCTGAGGGAGCAGTACTTC
CDR3: CASSQRDALREQYF

size: NA
D: NA
V: TRBV2
J: TRBJ2-2
DNA: TGTGCCAGCAGCCCGATGGACAGGAACACCGGGGAGCTGTTTTTT
CDR3: CASSPMDRNTGELFF

size: NA
D: NA
V: TRBV14
J: TRBJ1-1
DNA: TGTGCCAGCAGCCAGGGCAACATGAACACTGAAGCTTTCTTT
CDR3: CASSQGNMNTEAFF

size: few
D: NA
V: TRBV10-3
J: TRBJ2-6
DNA: TGTGCCATCCCTCGGTCTCCTGCCTCTGGGGCCAACGTCCTGACTTTC
CDR3: CAIPRSPASGANVLTF

size: NA
D: NA
V: TRBV20-1
J: TRBJ2-3
DNA: TGCAGTGCCACCACTAGGCCGGTCGCAGATACGCAGTATTTT
CDR3: CSATTRPVADTQYF

size: NA
D: TRBD1
V: TRBV6-5
J: TRBJ1-3
DNA: TGTGCCAGCAGTCGGACAGGATATTACTCTGGAAACACCATATATTTT
CDR3: CASSRTGYYSGNTIYF

size: NA
D: NA
V: TRBV2
J: TRBJ1-5
DNA: TGTGCCAGCACCCCGGCTCCCGGGGGGCGGCATCAGCCCCAGCATTTT
CDR3: CASTPAPGGRHQPQHF

size: few
D: TRBD1
V: TRBV6-2/TRBV6-3
J: TRBJ2-7
DNA: TGTGCCAGCAGTACCCCTCTTGACAGGGTGGAAGAGCAGTACTTC
CDR3: CASSTPLDRVEEQYF

size: NA
D: TRBD1
V: TRBV3-1
J: TRBJ2-7
DNA: TGTGCCAGCAGCCGTTATAAGGGAGGGACAGGGGTCGACGAGCAGTACTTC
CDR3: CASSRYKGGTGVDEQYF

size: many
D: NA
V: TRBV15
J: TRBJ1-5
DNA: TGTGCCACCAGCAGAGACTCAGGGGGCAATCAGCCCCAGCATTTT
CDR3: CATSRDSGGNQPQHF

size: few
D: NA
V: TRBV20-1
J: TRBJ1-4
DNA: TGCAGTGCTATTTTTACTGAAAAACTGTTTTTT
CDR3: CSAIFTEKLFF

size: few
D: TRBD1
V: TRBV2
J: TRBJ1-5
DNA: TGTGCCTGCCAGGGGGAGAGCAATCAGCCCCAGCATTTT
CDR3: CACQGESNQPQHF

size: NA
D: NA
V: TRBV29-1
J: TRBJ2-7
DNA: TGCAGCGGTGAAGACTACGAGCAGTACTTC
CDR3: CSGEDYEQYF

size: NA
D: TRBD1
V: TRBV6-2/TRBV6-3
J: TRBJ1-5
DNA: TGTGCCAGCAGCCTTGGACAGGGGGGGTATAGCAATCAGCCCCAGCATTTT
CDR3: CASSLGQGGYSNQPQHF

size: NA
D: TRBD2
V: TRBV12-3/TRBV12-4
J: TRBJ2-2
DNA: TGTGCCAGCAGACTAGCGGCGAACACCGGGGAGCTGTTTTTT
CDR3: CASRLAANTGELFF

size: NA
D: TRBD2
V: TRBV3-1
J: TRBJ2-7
DNA: TGTGCCAGCAGCCAAGTCCGCGGGAGGTCGAGCTCCTACGAGCAGTACTTC
CDR3: CASSQVRGRSSSYEQYF

size: NA
D: NA
V: TRBV3-1
J: TRBJ1-1
DNA: TGTGCCAGCAGCCAAGATCCGGGGGCGAGGACTGAAGCTTTCTTT
CDR3: CASSQDPGARTEAFF

size: NA
D: NA
V: TRBV19
J: TRBJ2-5
DNA: TGTGCCAGTAGTGCAGGAGCTGCTCTGGAGACCCAGTACTTC
CDR3: CASSAGAALETQYF

size: NA
D: NA
V: TRBV10-2
J: TRBJ2-5
DNA: TGCGCCAGCAGTGAGTCAGGGGAGACCCAGTACTTC
CDR3: CASSESGETQYF

size: many
D: NA
V: TRBV6-2/TRBV6-3
J: TRBJ2-1
DNA: TGTGCCAGCAGTTACGGGAGTACACCCTCCTACAATGAGCAGTTCTTC
CDR3: CASSYGSTPSYNEQFF

size: NA
D: NA
V: TRBV10-3
J: TRBJ1-3
DNA: TGTGCCATCAGTGAGTCCGGAATCTCTGGAAACACCATATATTTT
CDR3: CAISESGISGNTIYF

size: many
D: NA
V: TRBV28
J: TRBJ1-1
DNA: TGTGCCAGCAGTTCCACCGCAGGTGGAGTGGGAGCTTTCTTT
CDR3: CASSSTAGGVGAFF

size: few
D: NA
V: TRBV20-1
J: TRBJ2-7
DNA: TGCAGTGCGGTACAGGGAGGCCTCTCCTACGAGCAGTACTTC
CDR3: CSAVQGGLSYEQYF

size: NA
D: TRBD2
V: TRBV11-2
J: TRBJ2-1
DNA: TGTGCCAGCAGCCCCAGGGGCGTGGGACTAGCGGCGAATGAGCAGTTCTTC
CDR3: CASSPRGVGLAANEQFF

size: NA
D: TRBD2
V: TRBV29-1
J: TRBJ2-3
DNA: TGCAGCGTGTTAGCGGGAGGGGTAACAGATACGCAGTATTTT
CDR3: CSVLAGGVTDTQYF

size: few
D: NA
V: TRBV5-4
J: TRBJ2-5
DNA: TGTGCCAGCAGCGTGACCGGGACAACACAAGAGACCCAGTACTTC
CDR3: CASSVTGTTQETQYF

size: NA
D: NA
V: TRBV5-6
J: TRBJ1-4
DNA: TGTGCCAGCTACCGACAGAATGAAAAACTGTTTTTT
CDR3: CASYRQNEKLFF

size: NA
D: NA
V: TRBV29-1
J: TRBJ2-7
DNA: TGCAGCGTTGGACTGGGGCAATACTACGAGCAGTACTTC
CDR3: CSVGLGQYYEQYF

size: NA
D: NA
V: TRBV2
J: TRBJ1-1
DNA: TGTGCCAGTCAGGGGAACACTGAAGCTTTCTTT
CDR3: CASQGNTEAFF

size: NA
D: TRBD1
V: TRBV11-2
J: TRBJ1-5
DNA: TGTGCCAGCAGCCTAGGGACAGTTAGCAATCAGCCCCAGCATTTT
CDR3: CASSLGTVSNQPQHF

size: few
D: NA
V: TRBV29-1
J: TRBJ2-1
DNA: TGCAGCGTTGAGGGCAGTTACAATGAGCAGTTCTTC
CDR3: CSVEGSYNEQFF

size: few
D: TRBD1
V: TRBV30
J: TRBJ2-7
DNA: TGTGCCTGGAGGGAGACAGGGACCCGCTACGAGCAGTACTTC
CDR3: CAWRETGTRYEQYF

size: few
D: TRBD2
V: TRBV10-3
J: TRBJ2-3
DNA: TGTGCCATCAGTGGAGCCGGGACTAGCGGGACTACAGATACGCAGTATTTT
CDR3: CAISGAGTSGTTDTQYF

size: many
D: TRBD2
V: TRBV2
J: TRBJ2-1
DNA: TGTGCCAGCAGTGAGCAGGCGGGAGTACAATCCAATGAGCAGTTCTTC
CDR3: CASSEQAGVQSNEQFF

size: NA
D: NA
V: TRBV6-2/TRBV6-3
J: TRBJ2-1
DNA: TGTGCCAGCAGTTACCAGATAGGGGGGAGATCCTACAATGAGCAGTTCTTC
CDR3: CASSYQIGGRSYNEQFF

size: NA
D: NA
V: TRBV2
J: TRBJ2-7
DNA: TGTGCCAGCCGGCACCCCTCCTACGAGCAGTACTTC
CDR3: CASRHPSYEQYF

size: few
D: TRBD2
V: TRBV20-1
J: TRBJ2-3
DNA: TGCAGTGCCCACTGGGGCGGGAGCTCAGATACGCAGTATTTT
CDR3: CSAHWGGSSDTQYF

size: few
D: NA
V: TRBV21-1
J: TRBJ2-7
DNA: TGTGCCAGCAGCCCTCACCCGTCGCTAGCCGGATCCCGGAGGTGGTACGAGCAGTACTTC
CDR3: CASSPHPSLAGSRRWYEQYF

size: NA
D: NA
V: TRBV5-1
J: TRBJ2-7
DNA: TGCGCCAGCAGCTTGTTTGCCGGAACCTACGAGCAGTACTTC
CDR3: CASSLFAGTYEQYF

size: many
D: TRBD2
V: TRBV6-2/TRBV6-3
J: TRBJ2-1
DNA: TGTGCCAGCAGGCCCTTAGCGGGGGACTCCTACAATGAGCAGTTCTTC
CDR3: CASRPLAGDSYNEQFF

size: few
D: TRBD2
V: TRBV4-1
J: TRBJ2-7
DNA: TGCGCCAGCAGCCAAGATCCTAGCGGAAAGTTCTCCTACGAGCAGTACTTC
CDR3: CASSQDPSGKFSYEQYF

size: NA
D: TRBD2
V: TRBV20-1
J: TRBJ2-2
DNA: TGCAGTGCTAGAAGTCTAGCGGGAGTGAACACCGGGGAGCTGTTTTTT
CDR3: CSARSLAGVNTGELFF

size: many
D: NA
V: TRBV4-3
J: TRBJ2-1
DNA: TGCGCCAGCAGCCAGCAAGAGGGCGAGCAGTTCTTC
CDR3: CASSQQEGEQFF